This T cell receptor beta chain is drawn from a study of regulatory T cells in long-lasting Graves disease. At the level of the study: For under 3 months, newly diagnosed Graves' patients had been taking antithyroid drugs.

The TCR beta library used iRepertoire HTBI primers with Arm-PCR amplification of CDR3. TCRdb redid the calling of the multiplex PCR reads with MiXCR, one entry per CDR3 protein. The table has 350,000 to 450,000 distinct CDR3 sequences, 10% to 15% seen once. This clonotype was detected once. This CDR3 spans 14 amino acids. The germline gives CDR1 SGHAT, CDR2 FQNNGV. Time point of the sample: newly diagnosed GD, antithyroid drugs for less than 3 months. Preparation of the TCR library used RNA extracted from PBMCs. The data also belong to a second study, concerning T cells in Graves' hyperthyroidism and ophthalmopathy.

The chain uses TRBV11-2 and TRBJ2-3; D might be TRBD1 (5 bases). The J call could be wrong; TRBJ1-5 is a better fit for the DNA end. The source material was peripheral blood mononuclear cells (PBMCs), sampled at new diagnosis, from a patient treated with antithyroid drugs. The origin of this receptor is a woman younger than 35 with Graves disease. The CDR3 nucleotides are TGTGCCAGCAGCTTAATGGGACTAGCAGATACGCAGCATTTT. This sequence encodes CASSLMGLADTQHF.